This T cell receptor beta chain was documented in a study of radiotherapy plus CTLA-4 blockade in lung cancer. Study-wide findings and caveats: The best predictor of response was reported to be early blood T cell clone dynamics, with interferon-beta.

About this clone: Its specificity is not known.

J gave up 6 bases and V 1 base, and 4 bases lay outside the gene matches. The CDR3 has 16 amino acids. Germline CDR1 reads KGHSH; CDR2 reads LQKENI. The protocol was immunoSEQ multiplex PCR, while the TCRdb copy is restricted to in-frame clones and leaves out a portion. The data show about 40,000 clones, about 74% seen once. The chain employs TRBV18 and TRBJ1-6, with 9 bases matching TRBD1. Specimen: peripheral blood, collected from a patient treated with radiotherapy plus ipilimumab. This receptor was taken from a human donor with non-small cell lung cancer who had stable disease on radiotherapy plus ipilimumab. Written as DNA, the CDR3 is TGTGCCAGCTCACCACGACAGGGGGATGGTAATTCACCCCTCCACTTT. It encodes CASSPRQGDGNSPLHF.